This TCR beta chain was retrieved from a study of blood T cell repertoires in COVID-19. Concerning this clone: One end of the junction does not line up with germline, which may come from a read error.

This CDR3 comprises 15 residues. CDR1 SGHTA and CDR2 FQGNSA come from the germline V gene. The method was immunoSEQ multiplex PCR; TCRdb's version includes in-frame clones alone and lacks a portion of them. The table includes about 320,000 clones, 89% detected once. The material sequenced was PBMCs or T cells enriched from blood (not recorded which). The TCR was taken from a man aged 60 to 69 who had recovered from COVID-19. The chain links TRBV7-2 to TRBJ2-7, with a tentative D call TRBD2 (5 bases). CDR3 loop: CASTLGASGVNEQYF. Here the CDR3 DNA reads TGTGCCAGCACCTTAGGAGCGTCCGGGGTAAATGAGCAGTACTTC. The complete variable domain, with remaining parts taken from reference TRBV7-2 and TRBJ2-7, reads GAGVSQSPSNKVTEKGKDVELRCDPISGHTALYWYRQSLGQGLEFLIYFQGNSAPDKSGLPSDRFSAERTGGSVSTLTIQRTQQEDSAVYLCASTLGASGVNEQYFGPGTRLTVT.